These 32 T cell receptor beta chains were sequenced from one sample in a study of T-cell memory formation after mild COVID-19. One entry per CDR3 protein, called by TCRdb with MiXCR from the 5' RACE reads. The sample includes some 320,000 distinct CDR3 sequences, about 13% of them seen just once. Material for sequencing was PBMCs or a T cell subset sorted from them (not recorded which). The receptor set was obtained from a man younger than 35 who had mild COVID-19 (a few samples of this study predate the infection). Cell type and time point are not known.

This clonotype was observed a handful of times. V is TRBV12-3 or TRBV12-4 and J is TRBJ1-1; possible D gene TRBD1, 6 bases. The CDR3 length is 15 residues. V gave up 8 bases and J gave up 1 base, with 17 bases separating them. The chain's CDR3 is CASPKEGGGNTEAFF. The CDR3 coding sequence is TGTGCCAGCCCCAAGGAGGGGGGCGGGAACACTGAAGCTTTCTTT.

This clonotype was found once. The CDR3 loop is CASSVGDPSGNTIYF. The CDR3 DNA sequence: TGTGCCAGCAGCGTAGGTGATCCCTCTGGAAACACCATATATTTT. V gene TRBV9 combines with J gene TRBJ1-3; D uncertain. This CDR3 contains 15 residues. Germline V lookup: CDR1 SGDLS, CDR2 YYNGEE. Trimming took off 0 bases at V and 0 bases at J, with 7 bases between the two ends.

The sample holds a few counts of this clonotype. V is TRBV7-9 and J is TRBJ2-5, with D perhaps assigned TRBD1 or TRBD2 (5 bases each). Trimming took 7 bases from V and 5 from J, leaving 20 bases between them. Looked up from germline, CDR1 is SEHNR and CDR2 is FQNEAQ (reference sequence). The CDR3 totals 15 residues. The CDR3 coding sequence is TGTGCCAGCACCCCTGGACCCGTGGGGGTTGAGACCCAGTACTTC. It translates to CASTPGPVGVETQYF.

The gene calls are TRBV27 and TRBJ2-7; TRBD1 might be the D (7 bases). The CDR3 is 13 amino acids. Deletions cut 4 bases from V and 7 bases from J, with 14 bases between. Germline V lookup: CDR1 MNHEY, CDR2 SMNVEV (reference sequence). The DNA for the CDR3 is TGTGCCAGCAGTTACCGGGACAGCGGGGAGCAGTACTTC. Its protein product is CASSYRDSGEQYF.

This clonotype was detected many times. The J gene is TRBJ1-2, the V gene TRBV5-1; 7 bases are shared with TRBD1. CDR1 and CDR2 (germline): SGHRS, YFSETQ. The trim removed 2 bases at V and 8 bases at J, leaving 6 bases unmatched. This CDR3 region has 13 residues. The CDR3: CASSFRQGEGYTF. In DNA form, the CDR3 reads TGCGCCAGCAGCTTCCGACAGGGTGAAGGCTACACCTTC.

This clonotype was recorded at least ten times. The CDR3 DNA follows: TGTGCCAGCTCGACAGGGCCGGAGCAGTACTTC. It specifies CASSTGPEQYF. V usage is TRBV6-2 or TRBV6-3 and J usage is TRBJ2-7; 7 nucleotides line up with TRBD1. The junction had 5 bases not matched to a gene; V was cut back by 8 bases and J by 7 bases. Germline V gives CDR1 MNHEY, CDR2 SVGEGT. The CDR3 consists of 11 residues.

The V gene is TRBV15, the J gene TRBJ1-1; possible D gene TRBD1, 6 bases. The CDR3 covers 15 residues. V lost 7 bases to trimming and J lost 4 bases, with 19 bases between them. Germline assignment: CDR1 LNHNV and CDR2 YYDKDF (reference sequence). As DNA, the CDR3 is TGTGCCACCACGCACAGGGATGTGATGGGCACTGAAGCTTTCTTT. Amino acid sequence: CATTHRDVMGTEAFF. The variable domain in full, with the rest retrieved from reference TRBV15 and TRBJ1-1, is DAMVIQNPRYQVTQFGKPVTLSCSQTLNHNVMYWYQQKSSQAPKLLFHYYDKDFNNEADTPDNFQSRRPNTSFCFLDIRSPGLGDTAMYLCATTHRDVMGTEAFFGQGTRLTVV.

A few counts support this clonotype. The rearrangement joins TRBV5-6 to TRBJ1-2, with a weak D call TRBD1 (5 bases). This CDR3 has 13 amino acids. V gave up 0 bases and J gave up 9 bases, with 12 bases separating them. Germline V gives CDR1 SGHDT, CDR2 YYEEEE. The CDR3 sequence: CASSLAGGLRYTF. The CDR3 DNA sequence: TGTGCCAGCAGCTTGGCTGGGGGATTGCGCTACACCTTC.

This clonotype was counted a few times. This rearrangement joins TRBV4-3 to TRBJ1-2; D unresolved. This CDR3 is 13 amino acids long. Germline V gene sequence: CDR1 LGHNA, CDR2 YSLEER. Trimming removed 3 bases at V and 4 bases at J, with 9 bases between. CDR3 coding DNA: TGCGCCAGCAGCCAGGTAGACGGCTATGGCTACACCTTC. Residues: CASSQVDGYGYTF.

This chain links TRBV29-1 with TRBJ2-1, with 7 bases lining up with TRBD2. CDR1 and CDR2 (germline): SQVTM, ANQGSEA. The CDR3 totals 12 residues. V shed 5 bases, J shed 9 bases, and the junction held 7 bases outside the gene matches. The CDR3, as DNA: TGCAGCGTTTGGGGGGGGAGGGTTGAGCAGTTCTTC. This sequence encodes CSVWGGRVEQFF.

Here the CDR3 reads CASSQREGSGVGNEQFF. CDR3 bases: TGCGCCAGCAGCCAGCGCGAAGGTAGCGGGGTTGGCAATGAGCAGTTCTTC. V and J are TRBV4-1 and TRBJ2-1; the match to TRBD2 covers 8 bases. The ends lost 3 bases at V and 6 bases at J; junction bases unmatched: 13. This CDR3 comprises 17 residues. Germline CDR1 reads MGHRA; CDR2 reads YSYEKL.

This clonotype was recorded a few times. This chain connects TRBV4-2 to TRBJ2-1, with 8 bases lining up with TRBD2. CDR1 LGHNA and CDR2 YNFKEQ come from the germline V gene. Germline trimming cut 0 bases from V and 0 bases from J; bases unmatched to any gene: 7. CDR3 length: 18 amino acids. Here the CDR3 DNA reads TGTGCCAGCAGCCAAGAAGGCGGGGGGCCTCCCTCCTACAATGAGCAGTTCTTC. This codes for CASSQEGGGPPSYNEQFF.

Of note for this clonotype: The junction does not match germline at one end; this may be a read error. V usage is TRBV9 and J usage is TRBJ2-1; 9 nucleotides match TRBD2. This CDR3 comprises 16 residues. Germline CDR1 is SGDLS and CDR2 is YYNGEE. The CDR3 sequence is CASGVVGGLAHNEQFF. The CDR3 DNA sequence: TGTGCCAGCGGCGTAGTTGGAGGACTAGCGCACAATGAGCAGTTCTTC. Looking up the rest from reference TRBV9 and TRBJ2-1 gives the full variable domain: DSGVTQTPKHLITATGQRVTLRCSPRSGDLSVYWYQQSLDQGLQFLIQYYNGEERAKGNILERFSAQQFPDLHSELNLSSLELGDSALYFCASGVVGGLAHNEQFFGPGTRLTVL.

This clonotype has a handful of counts. The gene calls are TRBV7-3 and TRBJ2-1; possible D gene TRBD2, 6 bases. The CDR3 covers 13 residues. CDR1 is SGHTA and CDR2 is FQGTGA in the germline V gene. V lost 5 bases and J 10 bases, leaving 15 bases between the germline ends. The CDR3 region is CASSPGLLSEQFF. CDR3 in DNA: TGTGCCAGCAGCCCTGGACTACTCTCAGAGCAGTTCTTC.

The CDR3 nucleotides are TGCAGTGCTCCTCTCGGGACTAGCGGGGTAGCCCACCGCGAGCAGTTCTTC. As protein: CSAPLGTSGVAHREQFF. The rearrangement links TRBV20-1 to TRBJ2-1; the match to TRBD2 covers 13 bases. The CDR3 is 17 residues long. Trimming at V came to 5 bases and at J to 10 bases, leaving 17 bases not matched to a gene. Germline lookup yields CDR1 DFQATT and CDR2 SNEGSKA (reference sequence).

This clonotype was seen a few times. V is TRBV18 and J is TRBJ2-1; 8 nucleotides match TRBD2. In germline, CDR1 is KGHSH, CDR2 LQKENI. Trimming at V came to 3 bases and at J to 6 bases, leaving 4 bases not matched to a gene. The CDR3 spans 14 residues. The CDR3 DNA reads TGTGCCAGCTCACCGCGGGGGGAACGCAATGAGCAGTTCTTC. This encodes CASSPRGERNEQFF.

The CDR3 DNA sequence: TGTGCCAGCAGCTTAGAGCAGGGGCTCACTGAAGCTTTCTTT. It is translated as CASSLEQGLTEAFF. The chain carries TRBV11-2 and TRBJ1-1; tentatively, D is TRBD1 (6 bases). CDR3 length: 14 amino acids. Trimming left V 0 bases short and J 4 bases short, with 9 bases between. From germline, CDR1 is SGHAT and CDR2 FQNNGV. Looking up the rest from reference TRBV11-2 and TRBJ1-1 gives the full variable domain: EAGVAQSPRYKIIEKRQSVAFWCNPISGHATLYWYQQILGQGPKLLIQFQNNGVVDDSQLPKDRFSAERLKGVDSTLKIQPAKLEDSAVYLCASSLEQGLTEAFFGQGTRLTVV.

This clonotype showed up just a few times. The V call is TRBV7-9, the J call TRBJ2-7; no clear D. V gave up 2 bases and J gave up 1 base, with 9 bases separating them. This CDR3 spans 14 amino acids. The V gene's germline CDR1 is SEHNR and CDR2 FQNEAQ (reference sequence). The CDR3 spells CASSLITTSYEQYF. CDR3 bases: TGTGCCAGCAGCTTAATTACCACTTCCTACGAGCAGTACTTC.

This clonotype was seen only a few times. This chain's CDR3 is CSARTGRGRVDTQYF. In DNA form, the CDR3 reads TGCAGTGCTAGAACAGGCAGGGGGCGTGTAGATACGCAGTATTTT. The rearrangement uses TRBV20-1 and TRBJ2-3, with 8 bases identical to TRBD1. CDR1 is DFQATT, CDR2 SNEGSKA, per germline (reference sequence). With V trimmed by 2 bases and J by 5 bases, 9 bases remained unmatched. There are 15 residues in the CDR3.

The chain combines TRBV7-9 with TRBJ1-1, with D possibly being TRBD1 (6 bases). V lost 5 bases, J lost 11 bases, and 12 bases lay in between. Germline-derived CDR1 and CDR2 are SEHNR and FQNEAQ (reference sequence). This CDR3 has 11 residues. The CDR3 sequence is CASSRTGWAFF. CDR3 bases: TGTGCCAGCAGCAGAACAGGGTGGGCTTTCTTT.

J is TRBJ2-1 and V is TRBV9; 8 positions agree with TRBD1. After removal of 3 bases from V and 8 bases from J, the junction contained 4 bases not matched to a gene. The germline gives CDR1 SGDLS, CDR2 YYNGEE. The CDR3 sequence is 13 residues long. The CDR3 DNA reads as TGTGCCAGCAGCGGTCCCAGGGGGCATGAGCAGTTCTTC. This gives the protein CASSGPRGHEQFF.

The chain uses TRBV2 and TRBJ2-7; D not resolved. The V and J ends lost 3 bases and 4 bases respectively, with 10 bases between them. From germline, CDR1 is SNHLY and CDR2 FYNNEI. The CDR3 totals 13 residues. The CDR3 DNA sequence: TGTGCCAGCAGTGAGAACCGCCAGTACGAGCAGTACTTC. Protein sequence: CASSENRQYEQYF.

This clonotype was picked up many times. The V gene is TRBV2, the J gene TRBJ2-7, with no clear D. CDR3 length: 13 residues. Germline CDR1 is SNHLY and CDR2 is FYNNEI. V was pared by 10 bases and J by 0 bases, with 13 bases between. The CDR3 spells CATTLTDSYEQYF. CDR3 DNA: TGTGCCACTACCCTGACTGACTCCTACGAGCAGTACTTC.

This clonotype was seen a few times. V gene TRBV6-2 or TRBV6-3 combines with J gene TRBJ2-1; D assignment may be TRBD1 or TRBD2 (5 bases each). Trimming stripped 5 bases from V and 12 bases from J, with 14 bases between. This CDR3 contains 12 residues. Per germline, CDR1 MNHEY and CDR2 SVGEGT. Written as DNA, the CDR3 is TGTGCCAGCAGTACCTACACGAGGGGGCAGTTCTTC. Its translation is CASSTYTRGQFF.

The V and J genes are TRBV25-1 and TRBJ1-1, with D maybe TRBD1 (5 bases). The CDR3 covers 12 residues. V was cut by 2 bases and J by 5 bases, with 6 bases left in between. Germline assignment: CDR1 MGHDK and CDR2 SYGVNS. The CDR3 nucleotides are TGTGCCAGCAGTGAACAGGGAACTGAAGCTTTCTTT. Amino acid sequence: CASSEQGTEAFF.

This clonotype was detected a few times. This chain connects TRBV6-5 to TRBJ1-6; 8 nucleotides agree with TRBD1. Germline lookup yields CDR1 MNHEY and CDR2 SVGAGI. The CDR3 is 17 residues long. V shed 5 bases, J shed 9 bases, and the junction held 15 bases outside the gene matches. The CDR3 region is CASSSPSGQGGFSPLHF. The CDR3 coding sequence is TGTGCCAGCAGTAGCCCCTCCGGACAGGGCGGGTTTTCACCCCTCCACTTT.

This clonotype was detected many times. This chain connects TRBV28 to TRBJ1-5, with 9 positions matching TRBD1. The ends lost 6 bases at V and 7 bases at J; junction bases unmatched: 7. The CDR3 sequence is 14 residues long. CDR1 MDHEN and CDR2 SYDVKM come from the germline V gene. The CDR3 bases are TGTGCCAGCAGGGGGACACAGGGGGCCCAGCCCCAGCATTTT. Encoded protein: CASRGTQGAQPQHF.

The chain carries TRBV7-6 and TRBJ2-1; perhaps TRBD1 as D (6 bases). The germline CDR1 and CDR2 sequences are SGHVS and FNYEAQ. This CDR3 has 14 residues. Trimming took 1 base from V and 9 from J, leaving 13 bases between them. The CDR3 DNA is TGTGCCAGCAGCTTAGAGGGCAGCAGGGGTGAGCAGTTCTTC. Translating it yields CASSLEGSRGEQFF.

The sample holds a few counts of this clonotype. The chain uses TRBV7-2 and TRBJ2-6; 10 positions agree with TRBD1. V was clipped by 8 bases and J by 0 bases; unmatched bases: 10. Per germline, CDR1 SGHTA and CDR2 FQGNSA. The CDR3 sequence is 18 residues long. This CDR3 is CASALGDRGLSGANVLTF. The DNA for the CDR3 is TGTGCCAGCGCTTTGGGGGACAGGGGCCTCTCTGGGGCCAACGTCCTGACTTTC.

The CDR3 sequence is CASRIAGKFGEQYV. CDR3 DNA sequence: TGTGCCAGCAGGATAGCGGGGAAGTTCGGCGAGCAGTACGTC. The J gene is TRBJ2-7, the V gene TRBV2; 8 nucleotides match TRBD2. V trimming: 6 bases; J trimming: 6 bases; junction bases outside the gene matches: 10. CDR1 and CDR2 (germline): SNHLY, FYNNEI. The CDR3 sequence is 14 residues long.

Turning to this clonotype: Being one base from a much bigger clone, this may be a read error. V and J are TRBV6-5 and TRBJ1-1; no clear D. Trimming shortened V by 0 bases and J by 3 bases, and 5 bases separated the two germline ends. Germline CDR1 and CDR2: MNHEY and SVGAGI. The CDR3 is made up of 13 amino acids. The CDR3 DNA reads as TGTGCCAGCAGTTACTCGAGGGACACTGAAGCTTTCTTT. Amino acid sequence: CASSYSRDTEAFF.

This chain uses TRBV20-1 with TRBJ1-5; 8 bases are shared with TRBD1. Germline V CDR1 and CDR2: DFQATT, SNEGSKA (reference sequence). The CDR3 sequence is 16 residues long. V trimming: 1 base; J trimming: 2 bases; junction bases outside the gene matches: 7. In nucleotides, the CDR3 is TGCAGTGCTAGAGTCCCAGGGGGCATGGGCAATCAGCCCCAGCATTTT. As protein: CSARVPGGMGNQPQHF.